Following are 20 T cell receptor beta chains from one sample sequenced in a study. TCRdb reanalysed the 5' RACE reads using MiXCR and keeps one entry per CDR3 protein. The sample contains 62,000 or so distinct CDR3 sequences, roughly 28% of which appear only once. Cells sorted as Tregs were CD4+, CD25+ and CD127-/low. The specimen was tumor-infiltrating Tregs sorted from the breast tumor. The receptors were sampled from a female donor with breast cancer.

In its sample, this clonotype was seen a few times. The genes are TRBV5-1 and TRBJ2-1; tentative D call: TRBD2 (6 bases). This CDR3 is built from 18 residues. The V gene's germline CDR1 is SGHRS and CDR2 YFSETQ. V gave up 0 bases and J gave up 2 bases, with 18 bases separating them. In DNA form, the CDR3 reads TGCGCCAGCAGCTTGGACGGGTTTAGCGGACCTCCCTACAATGAGCAGTTCTTC. Translating it yields CASSLDGFSGPPYNEQFF.

This clonotype was counted between two and nine times. A junction end diverges from the germline sequence, so it may reflect a read error. This chain uses TRBV15 with TRBJ2-5, with no clear D. The germline V gene has CDR1 LNHNV and CDR2 YYDKDF (reference sequence). The CDR3 has 13 residues. The DNA of the CDR3 is TGTGCCACCAACAGAGATCCGGGAGAGACCCAGTACTTC. This translates into CATNRDPGETQYF.

The V gene is TRBV28, the J gene TRBJ1-6; D not resolved. The CDR3 totals 14 residues. V was pared by 3 bases and J by 5 bases, with 8 bases between. Germline CDR1 MDHEN, CDR2 SYDVKM. This CDR3 reads CASSFNGDNSPLHF. CDR3 DNA sequence: TGTGCCAGCAGTTTCAACGGGGATAATTCACCCCTCCACTTT.

Ten or more counts support this clonotype. The V gene is TRBV5-1, the J gene TRBJ2-5, with TRBD2 matching 9 bases. The CDR3 is made up of 16 amino acids. The germline gives CDR1 SGHRS, CDR2 YFSETQ. The junction had 8 bases not matched to a gene; V was cut back by 4 bases and J by 1 base. Here the CDR3 reads CASSGRASGIQETQYF. The CDR3 DNA is TGCGCCAGCAGCGGGAGGGCTAGCGGGATCCAAGAGACCCAGTACTTC.

In this sample, this clonotype turned up a few times. This sequence joins TRBV12-3 or TRBV12-4 and TRBJ2-4; TRBD2 agrees at 8 bases. The length of the CDR3 is 12 residues. Trimming took 5 bases from V and 15 from J; bases not matched to a gene: 9. CDR3 DNA sequence: TGTGCCAGCAGTCAAGCCGGGACTAGTCGGTACTTC. It translates to CASSQAGTSRYF.

By share, this clonotype ranks as medium-sized (0.01 to 0.1%). The chain is built from TRBV20-1 and TRBJ2-2; TRBD1 or TRBD2 may be the D gene (5 bases each). The CDR3 runs to 16 residues. Germline assignment: CDR1 DFQATT and CDR2 SNEGSKA (reference sequence). Trimming cost V 4 bases and J 1 base, with 16 bases left between them. The DNA of the CDR3 is TGCAGTGCTAATGGGGACGGGAAGCGGAACACCGGGGAGCTGTTTTTT. Its translation is CSANGDGKRNTGELFF.

The chain joins TRBV20-1 to TRBJ1-1; D is ambiguous. Trimming removed 7 bases from V and 3 bases from J, with 18 bases in between. CDR1 and CDR2 (germline): DFQATT, SNEGSKA (reference sequence). The CDR3 extends over 14 amino acids. CDR3 amino acids: CSGSLSWGDTEAFF. CDR3 nucleotides: TGCAGTGGTAGTTTGTCATGGGGTGACACTGAAGCTTTCTTT.

In its sample, this clonotype was seen a few times. The chain has TRBV11-2 and TRBJ2-5; 10 bases fit TRBD1. Germline trimming cut 5 bases from V and 6 bases from J; bases unmatched to any gene: 6. The CDR3 length is 14 residues. Germline V gene lookup returns CDR1 SGHAT and CDR2 FQNNGV. The CDR3 sequence: CASSTDRGMKTQYF. CDR3 nucleotide sequence: TGTGCCAGCAGCACGGACAGGGGGATGAAGACCCAGTACTTC.

This clonotype was seen repeatedly, ten times or more. V gene TRBV10-3 combines with J gene TRBJ2-5, with 12 nucleotides matching TRBD2. This CDR3 has 15 amino acids. Germline lookup yields CDR1 ENHRY and CDR2 SYGVKD. J was trimmed by 4 bases and V by 2 bases; bases with no gene match: 2. CDR3 bases: TGTGCCATCAGTGAGGCTAGCGGGAGGGGAGAGACCCAGTACTTC. Encoded protein: CAISEASGRGETQYF.

Note on this clonotype: This clone may be a read error of a much larger clone one base away. The chain couples TRBV5-1 to TRBJ1-2; D unresolved. Germline CDR1 reads SGHRS; CDR2 reads YFSETQ. Trimming took 7 bases from V and 4 from J, leaving 8 bases between them. The length of the CDR3 is 11 residues. CDR3 sequence: CASGVSYGYTF. For the CDR3, the DNA is TGCGCCAGCGGGGTCAGCTATGGCTACACCTTC.

This clonotype was counted a few times. The rearrangement uses TRBV28 and TRBJ1-1, with 7 bases identical to TRBD1. With V trimmed by 8 bases and J by 3 bases, 15 bases remained unmatched. Germline-derived CDR1 and CDR2 are MDHEN and SYDVKM. The CDR3 runs to 16 residues. The CDR3 DNA sequence: TGTGCCAGCGTCCCAGCGGGTGGAACAGGGGACACTGAAGCTTTCTTT. Translation gives CASVPAGGTGDTEAFF.

In this sample, this clonotype turned up a few times. The chain has TRBV7-3 and TRBJ2-3, with 11 positions matching TRBD2. V was pared by 2 bases and J by 3 bases, with 4 bases of the junction left unmatched. Germline assignment: CDR1 SGHTA and CDR2 FQGTGA. The CDR3 is 16 residues long. The CDR3 reads CASSLGLAGRTDTQYF. The CDR3 DNA sequence: TGTGCCAGCAGCTTAGGACTAGCGGGTCGAACAGATACGCAGTATTTT. The full variable domain, with the rest looked up from reference TRBV7-3 and TRBJ2-3, is GAGVSQTPSNKVTEKGKYVELRCDPISGHTALYWYRQSLGQGPEFLIYFQGTGAADDSGLPNDRFFAVRPEGSVSTLKIQRTERGDSAVYLCASSLGLAGRTDTQYFGPGTRLTVL.

The rearrangement links TRBV6-1 to TRBJ2-5; 9 bases agree with TRBD1. Trimming took 2 bases from V and 4 from J; bases not matched to a gene: 5. CDR3 length: 15 residues. Germline CDR1 is MNHNS and CDR2 is SASEGT. The CDR3 here is CASSETQGARETQYF. The CDR3 DNA follows: TGTGCCAGCAGTGAAACACAGGGGGCACGAGAGACCCAGTACTTC.

This chain joins TRBV29-1 and TRBJ1-1; no reliable D call. CDR3 length: 13 amino acids. Germline V lookup: CDR1 SQVTM, CDR2 ANQGSEA. V shed 6 bases and J shed 0 bases, with 11 bases lying between them. The CDR3 region has the DNA TGCAGCGTCGCCGGGCACATGAACACTGAAGCTTTCTTT. Translated: CSVAGHMNTEAFF.

The chain uses TRBV6-1 and TRBJ2-3; 13 bases fit TRBD2. CDR1 is MNHNS and CDR2 is SASEGT in the germline V gene. This CDR3 has 16 amino acids. Trimming at V came to 5 bases and at J to 6 bases, leaving 8 bases not matched to a gene. The CDR3 nucleotides read TGTGCCAGCAGTCGACAACTAGCGGGGGGGCAGGATACGCAGTATTTT. Translation: CASSRQLAGGQDTQYF.

This clonotype was counted between two and nine times. With a much larger clone just one base away, this may be a read error. The CDR3 ends on some other residue instead of the conserved phenylalanine or tryptophan, so this is likely a read error. J is TRBJ1-4 and V is TRBV7-9, with no clear D. Germline CDR1 reads SEHNR; CDR2 reads FQNEAQ (reference sequence). CDR3 length: 16 amino acids. The germline V and J ends were trimmed by 5 bases and 1 base, with 14 bases remaining between them. The CDR3 nucleotides read TGTGCCAGCAGCCCCCGCCCGAGGGTAACTAATGAAAAACTGTTTCTT. It specifies CASSPRPRVTNEKLFL.

V gene TRBV9 combines with J gene TRBJ2-1; 8 nucleotides agree with TRBD2. This CDR3 is built from 17 residues. Germline assignment: CDR1 SGDLS and CDR2 YYNGEE. Germline trimming cut 1 base from V and 7 bases from J; bases unmatched to any gene: 13. The CDR3 DNA sequence: TGTGCCAGCAGCGTAAATAATATGCGGGAGGCGGGGAATGAGCAGTTCTTC. It specifies CASSVNNMREAGNEQFF.

The chain carries TRBV5-1 and TRBJ2-5, with TRBD2 matching 8 bases. This CDR3 is 14 amino acids long. The germline V gene encodes CDR1 SGHRS and CDR2 YFSETQ. After removal of 4 bases from V and 3 bases from J, the junction contained 5 bases not matched to a gene. In DNA, the CDR3 is TGCGCCAGCAGCCCGGGGACTAGAAAAGAGACCCAGTACTTC. This gives the protein CASSPGTRKETQYF.

In its sample, this clonotype was seen a few times. A much larger clone lies one base from this, so it may be a read error. The CDR3 DNA sequence: TGTGCCAGCAGCTTAGGGACCGTTGGGGAGACGCAGTATTTT. Its protein is CASSLGTVGETQYF. The V gene is TRBV7-8, the J gene TRBJ2-3, with D possibly being TRBD2 (5 bases). CDR1 is SGHVS and CDR2 is FQNEAQ in the germline V gene. The CDR3 is 14 residues long. V was shortened by 1 base and J by 9 bases, with 14 bases between the two germline ends.

This sequence joins TRBV18 and TRBJ1-2; D is undetermined. CDR1 and CDR2 (germline): KGHSH, LQKENI. V was shortened by 3 bases and J by 2 bases, with 7 bases between the two germline ends. The CDR3 consists of 13 residues. The DNA for the CDR3 is TGTGCCAGCTCACCGAACACCAACTATGGCTACACCTTC. Translation: CASSPNTNYGYTF.